This record concerns one T cell receptor (beta chain) sequence. CDR3 length: 17 amino acids. Germline V gene data show CDR1 as LNHDA and CDR2 as SQIVND (reference sequence). V was clipped by 4 bases and J by 7 bases; unmatched bases: 13. Original processing methods: Reference gene primer amplification in the assay estimated nucleated cell counts. Only in-frame clones appear in the TCRdb table, and some are missing; sequencing was by immunoSEQ multiplex PCR. Clone size and V and J calls were adopted from that table, with D and trimming inferred from the DNA. The sample has approximately 72,000 clones, around 86% seen once. This sample was taken from a study of blood T cell repertoires in COVID-19.

Material: peripheral blood. The clonotype was recovered from a woman aged 55 to 70 with acute or convalescent COVID-19. The rearrangement links TRBV19 to TRBJ1-6; TRBD1 matches 7 bases. The chain's CDR3 is CASSTSGGRLKNSPLHF. CDR3 bases: TGTGCCAGTAGTACCTCAGGGGGGAGATTAAAGAATTCACCCCTCCACTTT.